The 21 T cell receptor beta chains reported below all come from one sample, sequenced in a study of shared clonotypes between healthy human individuals. CD45RO-negative CD8 cells positively selected for CCR7 made up the naive population, which excluded terminally differentiated effector memory CD45RA+ cells. The table came from immunoSEQ multiplex PCR; TCRdb's copy has only in-frame clones and leaves some out. The sample holds about 600,000 clones, less than 97% seen once. Material for sequencing was naive CD8+ T cells sorted from blood. The origin of the receptors is a woman aged 30 to 39 in good health.

The rearrangement uses TRBV28 and TRBJ2-1, with D possibly matching TRBD2 (6 bases). The CDR3 contains 16 residues. The germline V gene encodes CDR1 MDHEN and CDR2 SYDVKM. V lost 1 base to trimming and J lost 8 bases, with 18 bases between them. CDR3 residues: CASSLSGTAWLDEQFF. The CDR3 nucleotides read TGTGCCAGCAGTTTATCCGGGACTGCTTGGCTCGATGAGCAGTTCTTC.

The chain recombines TRBV2 with TRBJ2-3; possibly TRBD1 for D (6 bases). This CDR3 is built from 14 residues. Germline values: CDR1 SNHLY, CDR2 FYNNEI. Deletions cut 11 bases from V and 3 bases from J, with 18 bases between. CDR3 DNA: TGTGCCTGCTTGTCCGGGACAATTACAGATACGCAGTATTTT. It specifies CACLSGTITDTQYF.

This clone was observed a single time. The rearrangement uses TRBV11-2 and TRBJ2-1; 9 nucleotides agree with TRBD2. Losses at the gene ends were 1 base for V and 10 bases for J; bases not matched to a gene: 5. The V gene's germline CDR1 is SGHAT and CDR2 FQNNGV. CDR3 length: 14 residues. In DNA, the CDR3 is TGTGCCAGCAGCTTAGGGAGGCTAGCGGGGGAGCAGTTCTTC. Protein sequence: CASSLGRLAGEQFF.

The V gene is TRBV25-1, the J gene TRBJ1-2, with 7 bases fitting TRBD1. J gave up 5 bases and V 2 bases, and 5 bases lay outside the gene matches. This CDR3 is 14 amino acids long. From germline, CDR1 is MGHDK and CDR2 SYGVNS. The CDR3 bases are TGTGCCAGCAGTGAAACGGGGACAGCTTATGGCTACACCTTC. This gives the protein CASSETGTAYGYTF.

V gene TRBV28 combines with J gene TRBJ2-1; 8 nucleotides line up with TRBD1. J lost 6 bases, V lost 2 bases, and 9 bases had no gene match. CDR1 and CDR2 from the germline V gene are MDHEN and SYDVKM. CDR3 length: 16 amino acids. This CDR3 reads CASSLNQGAFANEQFF. The CDR3 DNA reads as TGTGCCAGCAGTTTAAATCAGGGGGCTTTCGCCAATGAGCAGTTCTTC.

This chain uses TRBV5-8 with TRBJ2-3; D unclear. Germline CDR1 and CDR2: SGHTS and YDEGEE. The CDR3 covers 16 residues. The germline V and J ends were trimmed by 0 bases and 2 bases, with 13 bases remaining between them. CDR3 in amino acids: CASSLVHGLYTDTQYF. Here the CDR3 DNA reads TGTGCCAGCAGCTTGGTCCACGGCCTTTACACAGATACGCAGTATTTT.

This sequence joins TRBV2 and TRBJ2-7; 7 positions agree with TRBD2. Losses at the gene ends were 6 bases for V and 6 bases for J; bases not matched to a gene: 11. The CDR3 has 14 amino acids. The germline V gene encodes CDR1 SNHLY and CDR2 FYNNEI. As DNA, the CDR3 is TGTGCCAGCAGACTAGCGCCCCTCGAGGGCGAGCAGTACTTC. Encoded protein: CASRLAPLEGEQYF.

This clone has only a few counts. The chain carries TRBV27 and TRBJ1-2; the D gene is possibly TRBD1 (5 bases). The CDR3 is 13 amino acids. The V end lost 4 bases, the J end lost 3 bases, and 9 bases lay between the germline ends. Germline assignment: CDR1 MNHEY and CDR2 SMNVEV (reference sequence). This CDR3 is CASSSPGYYGYTF. The CDR3 DNA sequence: TGTGCCAGCAGTTCGCCAGGGTACTATGGCTACACCTTC.

A note on this clone: Other DNA sequences in this sample translate to the same CDR3. The J gene is TRBJ2-2, the V gene TRBV27, with D unresolved. V dropped 5 bases and J dropped 7 bases, with 11 bases sitting between them. The CDR3 length is 13 residues. The germline CDR1 and CDR2 sequences are MNHEY and SMNVEV (reference sequence). CDR3 loop: CASSLWGNGELFF. The CDR3 DNA reads TGTGCCAGCAGTCTTTGGGGTAACGGGGAGCTGTTTTTT.

CDR3 in amino acids: CASSPLTGRGGDPYEQYF. CDR3 DNA sequence: TGTGCCAGCAGCCCGCTTACAGGTCGCGGCGGGGACCCCTACGAGCAGTACTTC. V and J are TRBV5-6 and TRBJ2-7; weak D call: TRBD2 (6 bases). Looked up from germline, CDR1 is SGHDT and CDR2 is YYEEEE. Between the trimmed V and J ends, which lost 4 bases and 2 bases, there was a span of 25 bases. The CDR3 extends over 18 amino acids. Complete variable domain (other parts from reference TRBV5-6 and TRBJ2-7): DAGVTQSPTHLIKTRGQQVTLRCSPKSGHDTVSWYQQALGQGPQFIFQYYEEEERQRGNFPDRFSGHQFPNYSSELNVNALLLGDSALYLCASSPLTGRGGDPYEQYFGPGTRLTVT.

The chain links TRBV28 to TRBJ2-7; no clear D. The CDR3 is 15 residues long. Germline CDR1 is MDHEN and CDR2 is SYDVKM. Between the trimmed V and J ends, which lost 2 bases and 0 bases, there was a span of 11 bases. The CDR3 DNA follows: TGTGCCAGCAGTTTACGAATAGGCAGCTCCTACGAGCAGTACTTC. This codes for CASSLRIGSSYEQYF.

This chain links TRBV19 with TRBJ2-1, with TRBD2 matching over 7 bases. The CDR3 totals 11 residues. Losses at the gene ends were 6 bases for V and 10 bases for J; bases not matched to a gene: 3. Germline-derived CDR1 and CDR2 are LNHDA and SQIVND (reference sequence). In nucleotides, the CDR3 is TGTGCCAGTAGGGAACTAGCGGAGCAGTTCTTC. As protein: CASRELAEQFF.

The chain uses TRBV9 and TRBJ1-1; TRBD1 might be the D (5 bases). The germline CDR1 and CDR2 sequences are SGDLS and YYNGEE. Trimming left V 0 bases short and J 0 bases short, with 12 bases between. The CDR3 is made up of 16 amino acids. The CDR3 loop is CASSVGQGGLNTEAFF. The DNA of the CDR3 is TGTGCCAGCAGCGTAGGTCAGGGTGGATTGAACACTGAAGCTTTCTTT.

This chain links TRBV27 with TRBJ1-5; a weak D match, TRBD1 (6 bases). Looked up from germline, CDR1 is MNHEY and CDR2 is SMNVEV (reference sequence). The CDR3 is 15 residues long. The V end was cut by 5 bases, the J end by 7 bases, with 18 bases between. CDR3 protein: CASSLTGTGRQPQHF. The DNA for the CDR3 is TGTGCCAGCAGTCTAACAGGGACGGGGAGGCAGCCCCAGCATTTT.

The CDR3 region is CASSLGGTGELFF. CDR3 coding DNA: TGTGCCAGTAGTCTCGGGGGGACCGGGGAGCTGTTTTTT. The V and J genes are TRBV19 and TRBJ2-2, with 7 bases matching TRBD2. This CDR3 spans 13 amino acids. After removal of 5 bases from V and 5 bases from J, the junction contained 2 bases not matched to a gene. Germline V gives CDR1 LNHDA, CDR2 SQIVND (reference sequence).

The rearrangement uses TRBV6-1 and TRBJ2-1; D gene ambiguous. Germline V gives CDR1 MNHNS, CDR2 SASEGT. The CDR3 has 12 residues. V shed 3 bases and J shed 10 bases, with 10 bases lying between them. CDR3 loop: CASSENLNEQFF. CDR3 sequence (DNA): TGTGCCAGCAGTGAGAACCTGAACGAGCAGTTCTTC.

J is TRBJ2-2 and V is TRBV19; the D is unclear. V lost 6 bases and J 0 bases, leaving 14 bases between the germline ends. Germline CDR1 LNHDA, CDR2 SQIVND (reference sequence). The CDR3 extends over 16 amino acids. CDR3 region: CASSDPLHANTGELFF. The CDR3 DNA is TGTGCCAGTAGCGACCCCTTACACGCGAACACCGGGGAGCTGTTTTTT.

The rearrangement uses TRBV19 and TRBJ2-1; no definite D call. The germline V and J ends were trimmed by 3 bases and 3 bases, with 6 bases remaining between them. Germline V gives CDR1 LNHDA, CDR2 SQIVND (reference sequence). The CDR3 loop spans 13 amino acids. For the CDR3, the DNA is TGTGCCAGTAGTATTATCGGCTACAATGAGCAGTTCTTC. Amino acids: CASSIIGYNEQFF.

J is TRBJ2-7 and V is TRBV5-6, with D possibly being TRBD1 or TRBD2 (5 bases each). Trimming took 2 bases from V and 0 from J, leaving 15 bases between them. This CDR3 contains 16 residues. The germline gives CDR1 SGHDT, CDR2 YYEEEE. The CDR3 protein is CASSFGEGRFSYEQYF. CDR3 bases: TGTGCCAGCAGCTTCGGCGAGGGACGGTTCTCCTACGAGCAGTACTTC.

The genes are TRBV4-1 and TRBJ2-3; the match to TRBD2 covers 11 bases. Losses at the gene ends were 0 bases for V and 4 bases for J; bases not matched to a gene: 6. CDR1 MGHRA and CDR2 YSYEKL come from the germline V gene. The CDR3 extends over 17 amino acids. The CDR3 DNA reads TGCGCCAGCAGCCAAGATGATAGCGGGAGGGAACCAGATACGCAGTATTTT. Translated, it gives CASSQDDSGREPDTQYF.

This chain links TRBV2 with TRBJ1-5; 9 bases line up with TRBD1. The V segment lost 4 bases and the J segment 2 bases; nucleotides outside the gene matches: 12. This CDR3 has 18 amino acids. From germline, CDR1 is SNHLY and CDR2 FYNNEI. CDR3 DNA: TGTGCCAGCAGTGTACTACAGGGGGCTCGGTATGGCAATCAGCCCCAGCATTTT. Translated: CASSVLQGARYGNQPQHF.